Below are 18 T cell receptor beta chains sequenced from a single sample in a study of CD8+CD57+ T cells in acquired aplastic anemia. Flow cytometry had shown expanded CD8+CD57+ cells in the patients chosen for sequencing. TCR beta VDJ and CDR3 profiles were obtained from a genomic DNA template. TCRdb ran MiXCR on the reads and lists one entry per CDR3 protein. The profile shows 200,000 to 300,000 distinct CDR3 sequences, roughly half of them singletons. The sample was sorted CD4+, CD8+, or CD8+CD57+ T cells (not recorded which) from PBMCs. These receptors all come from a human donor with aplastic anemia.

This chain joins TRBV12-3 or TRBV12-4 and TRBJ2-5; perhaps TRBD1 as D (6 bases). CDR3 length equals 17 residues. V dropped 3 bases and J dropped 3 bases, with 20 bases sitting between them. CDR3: CASSFLQVARGKETQYF. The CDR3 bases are TGTGCCAGCAGTTTTCTACAAGTGGCCAGGGGAAAAGAGACCCAGTACTTC.

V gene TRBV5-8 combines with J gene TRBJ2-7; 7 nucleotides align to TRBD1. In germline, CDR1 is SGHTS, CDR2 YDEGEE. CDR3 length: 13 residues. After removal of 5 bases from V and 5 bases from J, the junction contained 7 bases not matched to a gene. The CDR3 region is CASRLRGRNEQYF. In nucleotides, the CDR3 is TGTGCCAGCAGACTGAGGGGGCGAAACGAGCAGTACTTC.

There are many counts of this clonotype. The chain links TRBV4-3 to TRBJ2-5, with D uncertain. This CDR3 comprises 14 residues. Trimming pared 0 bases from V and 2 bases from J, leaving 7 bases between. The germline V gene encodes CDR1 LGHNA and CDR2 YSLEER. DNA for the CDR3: TGCGCCAGCAGCCAAGATGGCCGACAAGAGACCCAGTACTTC. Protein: CASSQDGRQETQYF.

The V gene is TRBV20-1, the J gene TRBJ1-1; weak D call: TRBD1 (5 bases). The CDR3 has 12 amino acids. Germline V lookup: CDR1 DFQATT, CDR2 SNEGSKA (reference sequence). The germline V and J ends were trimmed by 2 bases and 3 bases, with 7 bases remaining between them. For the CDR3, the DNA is TGCAGTGCTAGAAAGACAGACACTGAAGCTTTCTTT. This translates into CSARKTDTEAFF.

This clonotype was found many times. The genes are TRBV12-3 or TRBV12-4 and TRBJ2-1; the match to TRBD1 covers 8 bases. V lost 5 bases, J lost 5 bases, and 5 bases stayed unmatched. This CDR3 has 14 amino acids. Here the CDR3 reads CASSRTGFNNEQFF. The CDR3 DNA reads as TGTGCCAGCAGTCGGACAGGGTTCAACAATGAGCAGTTCTTC.

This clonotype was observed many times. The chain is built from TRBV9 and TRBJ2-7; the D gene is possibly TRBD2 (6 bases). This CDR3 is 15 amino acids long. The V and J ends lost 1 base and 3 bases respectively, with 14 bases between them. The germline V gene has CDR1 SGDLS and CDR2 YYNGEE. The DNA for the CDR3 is TGTGCCAGCAGCGTAAAGGCGGGATTACTCTACGAGCAGTACTTC. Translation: CASSVKAGLLYEQYF.

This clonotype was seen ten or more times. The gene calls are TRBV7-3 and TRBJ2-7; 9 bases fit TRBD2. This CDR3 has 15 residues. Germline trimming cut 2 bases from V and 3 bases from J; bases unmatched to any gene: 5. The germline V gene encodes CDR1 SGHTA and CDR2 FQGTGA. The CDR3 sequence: CASSLGAGGNYEQYF. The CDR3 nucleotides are TGTGCCAGCAGCTTAGGAGCGGGGGGCAACTACGAGCAGTACTTC.

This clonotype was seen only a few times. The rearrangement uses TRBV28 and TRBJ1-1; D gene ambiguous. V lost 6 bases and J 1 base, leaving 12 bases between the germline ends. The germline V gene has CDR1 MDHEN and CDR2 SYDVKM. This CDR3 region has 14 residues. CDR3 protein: CASSLERWNTEAFF. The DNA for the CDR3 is TGTGCCAGCAGCCTGGAAAGGTGGAACACTGAAGCTTTCTTT.

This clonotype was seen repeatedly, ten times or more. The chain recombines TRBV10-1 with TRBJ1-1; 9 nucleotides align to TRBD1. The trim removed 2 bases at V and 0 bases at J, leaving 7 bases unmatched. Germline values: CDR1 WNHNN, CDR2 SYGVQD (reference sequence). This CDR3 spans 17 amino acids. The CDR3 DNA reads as TGCGCCAGCAGTGAGAACAGGGGGCCCAGGGTGAACACTGAAGCTTTCTTT. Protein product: CASSENRGPRVNTEAFF.

As DNA, the CDR3 is TGTGCCAGCAGCTTAGGGGCAGGGGGCACCGCAGATACGCAGTATTTT. Translated, it gives CASSLGAGGTADTQYF. The chain has TRBV7-9 and TRBJ2-3; 8 positions match TRBD1. The length of the CDR3 is 16 residues. The J segment lost 4 bases and the V segment lost 1 base, leaving 7 bases of the junction unmatched. Germline V lookup: CDR1 SEHNR, CDR2 FQNEAQ (reference sequence).

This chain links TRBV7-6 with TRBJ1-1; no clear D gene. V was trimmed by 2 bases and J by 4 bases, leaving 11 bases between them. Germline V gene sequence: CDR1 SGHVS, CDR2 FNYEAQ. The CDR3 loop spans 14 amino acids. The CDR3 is CASSLRPGITEAFF. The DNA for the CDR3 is TGTGCCAGCAGCTTACGGCCGGGTATCACTGAAGCTTTCTTT. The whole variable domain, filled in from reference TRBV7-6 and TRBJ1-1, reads GAGVSQSPRYKVTKRGQDVALRCDPISGHVSLYWYRQALGQGPEFLTYFNYEAQQDKSGLPNDRFSAERPEGSISTLTIQRTEQRDSAMYRCASSLRPGITEAFFGQGTRLTVV.

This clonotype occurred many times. The CDR3 coding sequence is TGCGCCAGCAGCTTGGCCACTTTCGCCAGCGTCTATGGCTACACCTTC. It translates to CASSLATFASVYGYTF. The V gene is TRBV5-1, the J gene TRBJ1-2; D is uncertain. CDR1 and CDR2 from the germline V gene are SGHRS and YFSETQ. Trimming cost V 0 bases and J 4 bases, with 16 bases left between them. The CDR3 length is 16 residues.

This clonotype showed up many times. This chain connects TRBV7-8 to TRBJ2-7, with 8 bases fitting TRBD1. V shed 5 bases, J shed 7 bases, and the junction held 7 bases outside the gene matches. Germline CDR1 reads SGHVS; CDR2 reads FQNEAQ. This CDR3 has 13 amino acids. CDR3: CASSLRRDREQYF. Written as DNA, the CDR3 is TGTGCCAGCAGCCTCCGGAGGGACAGGGAGCAGTACTTC.

CDR3 sequence: CIPKGSEAFF. In DNA form, the CDR3 reads TGCATTCCCAAGGGGAGTGAAGCTTTCTTT. V gene TRBV20-1 combines with J gene TRBJ1-1; possible D gene TRBD1, 5 bases. The CDR3 runs 10 residues. CDR1 is DFQATT, CDR2 SNEGSKA, per germline (reference sequence).

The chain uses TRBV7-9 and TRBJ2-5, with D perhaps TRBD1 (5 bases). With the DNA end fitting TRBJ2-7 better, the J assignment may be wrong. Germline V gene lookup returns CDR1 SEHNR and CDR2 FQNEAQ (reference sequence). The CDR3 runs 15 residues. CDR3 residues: CASSLEGRAQYEQYF. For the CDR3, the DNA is TGTGCCAGCAGCTTAGAGGGCAGGGCCCAATACGAGCAGTACTTC.

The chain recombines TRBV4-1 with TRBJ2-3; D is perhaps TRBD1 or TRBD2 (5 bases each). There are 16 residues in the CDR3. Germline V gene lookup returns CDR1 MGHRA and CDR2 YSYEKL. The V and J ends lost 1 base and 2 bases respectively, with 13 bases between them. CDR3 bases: TGCGCCAGCAGCCAAGTGGCAGGGACGGTCACAGATACGCAGTATTTT. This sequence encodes CASSQVAGTVTDTQYF.

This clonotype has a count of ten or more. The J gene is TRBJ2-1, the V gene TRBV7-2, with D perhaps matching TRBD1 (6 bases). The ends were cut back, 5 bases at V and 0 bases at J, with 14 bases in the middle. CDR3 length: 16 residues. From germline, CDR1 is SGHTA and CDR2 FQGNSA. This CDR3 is CASSQGRRSSYNEQFF. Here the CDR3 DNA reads TGTGCCAGCAGCCAGGGGCGCCGAAGCTCCTACAATGAGCAGTTCTTC.

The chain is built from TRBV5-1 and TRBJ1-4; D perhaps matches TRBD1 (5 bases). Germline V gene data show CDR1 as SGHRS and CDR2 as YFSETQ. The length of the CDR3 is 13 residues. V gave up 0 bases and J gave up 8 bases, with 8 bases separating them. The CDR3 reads CASSLDGGEKLFF. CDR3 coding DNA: TGCGCCAGCAGCTTGGATGGGGGAGAAAAACTGTTTTTT.